The entry below gives a single T cell receptor beta chain sequence along with its context. The data were taken from a study of blood T cell repertoires in COVID-19. Looking at the study overall: Acute and convalescent COVID-19 samples came from the United States, Italy and Spain. T cells, B-cell-depleted T cells, or PBMCs supplied cDNA or gDNA.

The authors' processing: For nucleated cells, counts were estimated from reference gene primer amplification. Profiled with immunoSEQ multiplex PCR; TCRdb holds only in-frame clones, not every one. The DNA was the basis for D and trimming; V, J and clone size are from that table. The sample includes over 450,000 clones, around nine tenths of them seen just once. This CDR3 contains 17 residues. Trimming took 1 base from V and 5 from J; bases not matched to a gene: 12. Germline values: CDR1 SGHRS, CDR2 YFSETQ. The Seattle site enrolled patients during active infection and followed them longitudinally. Sequencing used peripheral blood. The origin of this receptor is a woman between 50 and 59 years old with COVID-19, enrolled during active disease. V is TRBV5-1 and J is TRBJ1-1; TRBD1 aligns across 9 bases. CDR3 region: CASSLLGTQGARTEAFF. CDR3 nucleotides: TGCGCCAGCAGCTTGCTGGGTACACAGGGGGCGAGGACTGAAGCTTTCTTT.